This T cell receptor (beta chain) was sequenced for a study of early T cells in non-severe SARS-CoV-2 infection. This clonotype has a handful of counts. Attachment of unique molecular identifiers was made to individual cDNA molecules. TCRdb fed the 5' RACE reads into MiXCR, producing one record per CDR3 protein. The repertoire consists of roughly 45,000 distinct CDR3 sequences, with around 6.5% occurring once and the leading ten covering roughly 6.9%. J was trimmed by 5 bases and V by 5 bases; bases with no gene match: 4. The germline V gene has CDR1 SGHRS and CDR2 YFSETQ. The CDR3 covers 14 residues.

The V call is TRBV5-1, the J call TRBJ1-6; TRBD1 agrees at 7 bases. The receptor's source is an adult who was a healthcare worker with PCR-confirmed SARS-CoV-2 infection or an uninfected control (not recorded which). This sample comprised whole blood, obtained at baseline. CDR3 bases: TGCGCCAGCAGGCCGGGACAGAATAATTCACCCCTCCACTTT. This gives the protein CASRPGQNNSPLHF.